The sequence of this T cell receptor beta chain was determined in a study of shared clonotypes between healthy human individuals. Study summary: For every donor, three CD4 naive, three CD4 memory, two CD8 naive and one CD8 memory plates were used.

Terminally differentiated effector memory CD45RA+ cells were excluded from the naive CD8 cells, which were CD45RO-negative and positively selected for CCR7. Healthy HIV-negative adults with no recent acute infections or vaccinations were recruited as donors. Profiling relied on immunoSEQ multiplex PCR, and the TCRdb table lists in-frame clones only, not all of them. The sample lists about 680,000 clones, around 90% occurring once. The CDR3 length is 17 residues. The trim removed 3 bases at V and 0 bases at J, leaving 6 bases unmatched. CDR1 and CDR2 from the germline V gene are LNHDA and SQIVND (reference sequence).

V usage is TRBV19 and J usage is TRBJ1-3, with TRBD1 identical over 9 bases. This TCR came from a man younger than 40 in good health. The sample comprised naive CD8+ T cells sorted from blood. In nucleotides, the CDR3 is TGTGCCAGTAGTATGGGACAGGGCATCAGCTCTGGAAACACCATATATTTT. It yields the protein CASSMGQGISSGNTIYF.